The 10 T cell receptor beta chains below all came from one sample that was sequenced in a study of blood T cell repertoires in COVID-19. This table comes from immunoSEQ multiplex PCR, and its TCRdb copy is limited to in-frame clones, with some not included. The repertoire holds some 190,000 clones, with around nine tenths as singletons. What was sequenced was peripheral blood. These receptors were taken from a human donor in a cohort sampled during active COVID-19.

This clone was observed a handful of times. The CDR3 sequence: CAISEPPGLGAYEQYF. DNA for the CDR3: TGTGCCATCAGTGAGCCCCCTGGCCTAGGAGCCTACGAGCAGTACTTC. V gene TRBV10-3 combines with J gene TRBJ2-7; no definite D call. V was shortened by 2 bases and J by 2 bases, with 16 bases between the two germline ends. Germline V gene data show CDR1 as ENHRY and CDR2 as SYGVKD. The CDR3 spans 16 residues.

The CDR3 reads CASAGGERDTQYF. DNA of the CDR3: TGCGCCAGCGCAGGGGGAGAGCGGGATACGCAGTATTTT. The chain carries TRBV5-1 and TRBJ2-3; TRBD1 matches 7 bases. The CDR3 totals 13 residues. The V gene end was trimmed by 7 bases and the J gene end by 6 bases; junction bases not matched to a gene: 8. Germline assignment: CDR1 SGHRS and CDR2 YFSETQ.

The rearrangement uses TRBV18 and TRBJ2-1; 8 bases agree with TRBD2. Germline V gene lookup returns CDR1 KGHSH and CDR2 LQKENI. Losses at the gene ends were 3 bases for V and 0 bases for J; bases not matched to a gene: 7. The CDR3 runs to 17 residues. The CDR3 sequence: CASSPADGGVSYNEQFF. The CDR3 DNA is TGTGCCAGCTCACCGGCTGACGGGGGGGTCTCCTACAATGAGCAGTTCTTC.

This clone was counted a single time. J is TRBJ2-1 and V is TRBV6-2 or TRBV6-3; a possible D gene is TRBD1 (5 bases). The CDR3 is 13 amino acids. Germline CDR1 reads MNHEY; CDR2 reads SVGEGT. V lost 3 bases, J lost 5 bases, and 8 bases lay in between. The CDR3 DNA follows: TGTGCCAGCAGTTATCTACAGGACAATGAGCAGTTCTTC. Protein sequence: CASSYLQDNEQFF.

The J gene is TRBJ1-3, the V gene TRBV2; 7 nucleotides agree with TRBD1. This CDR3 spans 15 amino acids. V lost 6 bases and J lost 1; bases outside the gene matches: 6. CDR1 is SNHLY, CDR2 FYNNEI, per germline. The CDR3 protein is CASSPGQISGNTIYF. The CDR3 DNA sequence: TGTGCCAGCAGCCCGGGACAGATTTCTGGAAACACCATATATTTT.

The chain uses TRBV5-1 and TRBJ2-5; possible D gene TRBD1, 5 bases. This CDR3 has 14 residues. Germline V gives CDR1 SGHRS, CDR2 YFSETQ. V lost 4 bases and J lost 0, with 10 bases in between. The CDR3 protein is CASSVDTNQETQYF. The CDR3 region has the DNA TGCGCCAGCAGCGTGGACACGAACCAAGAGACCCAGTACTTC. The full variable domain, in which reference TRBV5-1 and TRBJ2-5 provide the parts outside the CDR3, is KAGVTQTPRYLIKTRGQQVTLSCSPISGHRSVSWYQQTPGQGLQFLFEYFSETQRNKGNFPGRFSGRQFSNSRSEMNVSTLELGDSALYLCASSVDTNQETQYFGPGTRLLVL.

V is TRBV29-1 and J is TRBJ2-1, with 10 bases identical to TRBD1. There are 11 residues in the CDR3. The V gene end was trimmed by 6 bases and the J gene end by 9 bases; junction bases not matched to a gene: 2. CDR1 is SQVTM, CDR2 ANQGSEA, per germline. CDR3 residues: CSVRTGGEQFF. The CDR3 region has the DNA TGCAGCGTGAGGACAGGGGGTGAGCAGTTCTTC.

The rearrangement joins TRBV5-4 to TRBJ1-4; TRBD1 might be the D (5 bases). The CDR3 spans 14 residues. Germline CDR1 is SGHNT and CDR2 is YYREEE (reference sequence). V dropped 3 bases and J dropped 4 bases, with 10 bases sitting between them. The CDR3 is CASSSGTDNEKLFF. The CDR3 nucleotides are TGTGCCAGCAGCTCCGGGACTGATAATGAAAAACTGTTTTTT.

The chain combines TRBV2 with TRBJ1-1; 8 bases line up with TRBD1. The CDR3 spans 12 residues. J gave up 6 bases and V 5 bases, and 2 bases lay outside the gene matches. From germline, CDR1 is SNHLY and CDR2 FYNNEI. CDR3 region: CASSSQGAEAFF. The CDR3 coding sequence is TGTGCCAGCAGTTCACAGGGGGCTGAAGCTTTCTTT.

The chain couples TRBV6-5 to TRBJ1-5, with D tentatively TRBD1 (5 bases). The length of the CDR3 is 13 residues. Germline V gene data show CDR1 as MNHEY and CDR2 as SVGAGI. V shed 5 bases and J shed 6 bases, with 11 bases lying between them. The CDR3 loop reads CASSMEGFQPQHF. CDR3 sequence (DNA): TGTGCCAGCAGTATGGAGGGGTTTCAGCCCCAGCATTTT.